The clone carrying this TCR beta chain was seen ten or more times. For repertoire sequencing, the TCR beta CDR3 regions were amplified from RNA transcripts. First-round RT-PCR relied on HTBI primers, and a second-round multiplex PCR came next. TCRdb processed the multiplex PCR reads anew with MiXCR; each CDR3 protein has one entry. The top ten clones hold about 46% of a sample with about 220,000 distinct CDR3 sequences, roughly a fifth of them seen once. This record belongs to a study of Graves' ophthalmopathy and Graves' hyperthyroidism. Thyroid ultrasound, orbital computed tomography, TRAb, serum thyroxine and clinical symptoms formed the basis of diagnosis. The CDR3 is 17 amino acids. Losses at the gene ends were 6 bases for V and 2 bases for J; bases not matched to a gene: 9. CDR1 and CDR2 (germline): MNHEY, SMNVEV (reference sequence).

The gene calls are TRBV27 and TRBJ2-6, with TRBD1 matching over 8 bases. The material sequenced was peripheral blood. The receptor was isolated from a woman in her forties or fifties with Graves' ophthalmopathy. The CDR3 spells CASRPPDRAPGANVLTF. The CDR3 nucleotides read TGTGCCAGCAGACCGCCGGACAGGGCGCCTGGGGCCAACGTCCTGACTTTC.